The present T cell receptor beta chain was sequenced within a study of blood T cell repertoires in COVID-19. Study background: Both acute and convalescent COVID-19 samples were obtained from the United States, Italy and Spain. Sources were T cells, B-cell-depleted T cells, or PBMCs; the material itself was cDNA or gDNA.

In the study's own analysis: From reference gene primer amplification, estimates of nucleated cell counts were derived. Here immunoSEQ multiplex PCR was the method, and the copy in TCRdb shows in-frame clones only, minus some. V and J calls and clone size come straight from that table; D and trimming were deduced from the DNA. The sample carries 35,000 or so clones, about nine tenths recorded once. Germline V gives CDR1 GTSNPN, CDR2 SVGIG (reference sequence). V lost 0 bases and J 6 bases, leaving 12 bases between the germline ends. The CDR3 spans 13 residues. This rearrangement joins TRBV30 to TRBJ2-7, with TRBD2 as a possible D gene (6 bases). Sequencing was done on a sample of peripheral blood. The source of this sequence is a human donor in a cohort sampled during active COVID-19. Here the CDR3 DNA reads TGTGCCTGGAGTGTGGACTTCGGGGGCGAGCAGTACTTC. It yields the protein CAWSVDFGGEQYF.